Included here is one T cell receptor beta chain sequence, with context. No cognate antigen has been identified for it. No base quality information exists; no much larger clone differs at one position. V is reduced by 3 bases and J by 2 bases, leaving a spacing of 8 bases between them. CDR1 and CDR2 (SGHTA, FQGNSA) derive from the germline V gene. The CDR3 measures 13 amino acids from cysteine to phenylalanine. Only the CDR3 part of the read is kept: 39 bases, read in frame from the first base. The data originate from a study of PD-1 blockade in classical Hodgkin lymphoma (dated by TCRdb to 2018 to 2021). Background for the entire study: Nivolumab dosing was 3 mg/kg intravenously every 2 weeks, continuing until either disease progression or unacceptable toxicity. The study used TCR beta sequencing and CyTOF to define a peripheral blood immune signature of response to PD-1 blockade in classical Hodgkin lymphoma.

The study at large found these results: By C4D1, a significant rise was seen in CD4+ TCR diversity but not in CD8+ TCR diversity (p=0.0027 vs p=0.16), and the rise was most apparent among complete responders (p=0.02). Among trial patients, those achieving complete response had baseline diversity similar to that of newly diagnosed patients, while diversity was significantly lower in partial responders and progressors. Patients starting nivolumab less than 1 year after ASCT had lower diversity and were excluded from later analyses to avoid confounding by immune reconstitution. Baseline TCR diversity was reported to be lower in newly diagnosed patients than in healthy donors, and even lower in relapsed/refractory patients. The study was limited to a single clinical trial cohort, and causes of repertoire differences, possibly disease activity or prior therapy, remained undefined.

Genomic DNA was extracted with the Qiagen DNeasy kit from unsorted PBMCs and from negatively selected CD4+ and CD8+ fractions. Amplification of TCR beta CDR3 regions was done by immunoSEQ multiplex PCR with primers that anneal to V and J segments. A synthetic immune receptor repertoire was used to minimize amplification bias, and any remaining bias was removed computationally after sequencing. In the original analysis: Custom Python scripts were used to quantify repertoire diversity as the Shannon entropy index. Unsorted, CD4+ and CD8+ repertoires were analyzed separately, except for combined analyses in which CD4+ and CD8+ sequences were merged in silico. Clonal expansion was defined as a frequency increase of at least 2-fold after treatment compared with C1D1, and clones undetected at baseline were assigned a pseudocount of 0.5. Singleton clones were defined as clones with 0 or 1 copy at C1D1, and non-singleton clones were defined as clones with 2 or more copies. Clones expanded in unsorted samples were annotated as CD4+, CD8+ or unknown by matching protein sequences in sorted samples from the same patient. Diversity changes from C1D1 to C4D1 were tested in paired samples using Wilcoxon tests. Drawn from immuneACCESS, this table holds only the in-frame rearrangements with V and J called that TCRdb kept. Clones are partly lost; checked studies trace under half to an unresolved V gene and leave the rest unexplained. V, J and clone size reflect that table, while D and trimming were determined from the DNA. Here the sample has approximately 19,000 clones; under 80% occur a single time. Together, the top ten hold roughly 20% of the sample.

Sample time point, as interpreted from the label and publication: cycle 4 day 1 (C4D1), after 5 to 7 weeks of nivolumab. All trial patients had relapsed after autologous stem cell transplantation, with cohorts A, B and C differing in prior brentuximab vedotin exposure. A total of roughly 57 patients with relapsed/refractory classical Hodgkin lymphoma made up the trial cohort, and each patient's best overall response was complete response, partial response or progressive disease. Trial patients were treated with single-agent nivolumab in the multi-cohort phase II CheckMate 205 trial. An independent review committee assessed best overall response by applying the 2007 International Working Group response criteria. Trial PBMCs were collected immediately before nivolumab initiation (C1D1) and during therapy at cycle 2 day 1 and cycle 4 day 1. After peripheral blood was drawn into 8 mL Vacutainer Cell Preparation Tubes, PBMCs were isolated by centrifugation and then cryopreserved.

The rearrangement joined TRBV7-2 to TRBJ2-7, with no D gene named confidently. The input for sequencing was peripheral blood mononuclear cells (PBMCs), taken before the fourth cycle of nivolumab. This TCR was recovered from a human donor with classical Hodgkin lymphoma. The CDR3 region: CASSLEDAYEQYF. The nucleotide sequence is TGTGCCAGCAGCTTGGAAGATGCCTACGAGCAGTACTTC. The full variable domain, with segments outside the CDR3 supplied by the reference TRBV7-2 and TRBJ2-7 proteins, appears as GAGVSQSPSNKVTEKGKDVELRCDPISGHTALYWYRQSLGQGLEFLIYFQGNSAPDKSGLPSDRFSAERTGGSVSTLTIQRTQQEDSAVYLCASSLEDAYEQYFGPGTRLTVT.